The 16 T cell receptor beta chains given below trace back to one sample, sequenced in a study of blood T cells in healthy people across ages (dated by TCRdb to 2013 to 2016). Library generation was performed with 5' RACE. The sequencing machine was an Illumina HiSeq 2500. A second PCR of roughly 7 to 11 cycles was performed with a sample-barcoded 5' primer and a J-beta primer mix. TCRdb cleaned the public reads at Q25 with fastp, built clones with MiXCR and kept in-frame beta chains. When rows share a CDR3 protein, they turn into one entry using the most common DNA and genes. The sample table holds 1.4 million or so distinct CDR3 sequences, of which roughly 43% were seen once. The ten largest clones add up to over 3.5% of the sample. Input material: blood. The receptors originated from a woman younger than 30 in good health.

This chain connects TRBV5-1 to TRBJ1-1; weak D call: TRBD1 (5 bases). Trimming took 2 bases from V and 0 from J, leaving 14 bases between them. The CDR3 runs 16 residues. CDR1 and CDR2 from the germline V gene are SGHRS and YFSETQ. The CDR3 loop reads CASSFKVGGLNTEAFF. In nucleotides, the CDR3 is TGCGCCAGCAGCTTTAAGGTGGGGGGGTTGAACACTGAAGCTTTCTTT.

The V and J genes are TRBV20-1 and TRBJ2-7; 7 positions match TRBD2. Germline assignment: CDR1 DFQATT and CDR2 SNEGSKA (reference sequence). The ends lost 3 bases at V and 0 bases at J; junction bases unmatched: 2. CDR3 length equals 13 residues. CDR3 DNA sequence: TGCAGTGCTAGGGGGGACTACTCCTACGAGCAGTACTTC. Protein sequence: CSARGDYSYEQYF.

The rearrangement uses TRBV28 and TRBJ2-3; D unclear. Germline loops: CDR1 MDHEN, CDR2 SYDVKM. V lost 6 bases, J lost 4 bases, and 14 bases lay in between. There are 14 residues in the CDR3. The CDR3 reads CASRSSLTADTQYF. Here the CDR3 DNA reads TGTGCCAGCAGATCGAGCCTGACCGCAGATACGCAGTATTTT.

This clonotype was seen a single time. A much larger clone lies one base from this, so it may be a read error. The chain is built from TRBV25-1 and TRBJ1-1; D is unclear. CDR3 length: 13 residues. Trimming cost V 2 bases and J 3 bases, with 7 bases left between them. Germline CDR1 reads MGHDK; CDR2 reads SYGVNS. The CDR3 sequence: CASSERRDTEAFF. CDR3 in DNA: TGTGCCAGCAGTGAACGAAGGGACACTGAAGCTTTCTTT.

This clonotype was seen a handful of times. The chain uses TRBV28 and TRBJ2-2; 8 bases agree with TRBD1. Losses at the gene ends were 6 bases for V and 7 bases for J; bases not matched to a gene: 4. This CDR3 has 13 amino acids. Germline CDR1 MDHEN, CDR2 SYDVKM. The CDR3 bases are TGTGCCAGCAGCACAGGGGGAGGCGGGGAGCTGTTTTTT. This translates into CASSTGGGGELFF.

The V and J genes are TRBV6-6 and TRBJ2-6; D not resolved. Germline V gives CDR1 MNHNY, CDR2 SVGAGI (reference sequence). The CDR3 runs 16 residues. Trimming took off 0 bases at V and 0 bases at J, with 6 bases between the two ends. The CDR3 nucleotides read TGTGCCAGCAGTTACTCGAGTTGCTCTGGGGCCAACGTCCTGACTTTC. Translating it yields CASSYSSCSGANVLTF.

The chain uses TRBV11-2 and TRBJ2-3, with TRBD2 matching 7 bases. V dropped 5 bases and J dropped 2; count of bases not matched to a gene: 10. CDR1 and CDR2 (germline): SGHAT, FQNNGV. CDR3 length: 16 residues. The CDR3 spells CASSLPPGLTTDTQYF. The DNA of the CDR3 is TGTGCCAGCAGCCTACCCCCGGGACTAACCACAGATACGCAGTATTTT.

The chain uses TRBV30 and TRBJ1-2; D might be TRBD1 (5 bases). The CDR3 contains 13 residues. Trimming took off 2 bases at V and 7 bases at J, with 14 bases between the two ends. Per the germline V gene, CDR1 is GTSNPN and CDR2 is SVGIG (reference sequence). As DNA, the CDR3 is TGTGCCTGGAGTTTGCCCCTGAGGGGTGGCTACACCTTC. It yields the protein CAWSLPLRGGYTF.

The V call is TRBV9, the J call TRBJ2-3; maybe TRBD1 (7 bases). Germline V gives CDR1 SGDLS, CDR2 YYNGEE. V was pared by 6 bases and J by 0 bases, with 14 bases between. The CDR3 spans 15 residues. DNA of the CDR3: TGTGCCAGCACCCAGGGGGGCGGGAGCACAGATACGCAGTATTTT. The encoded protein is CASTQGGGSTDTQYF.

CDR3 residues: CASSSGQWYNEQFF. CDR3 DNA: TGTGCCAGCAGTTCTGGACAGTGGTACAATGAGCAGTTCTTC. This rearrangement joins TRBV27 to TRBJ2-1; weak D call: TRBD1 (6 bases). The CDR3 totals 14 residues. Per germline, CDR1 MNHEY and CDR2 SMNVEV (reference sequence). Between the trimmed V and J ends, which lost 4 bases and 4 bases, there was a span of 11 bases.

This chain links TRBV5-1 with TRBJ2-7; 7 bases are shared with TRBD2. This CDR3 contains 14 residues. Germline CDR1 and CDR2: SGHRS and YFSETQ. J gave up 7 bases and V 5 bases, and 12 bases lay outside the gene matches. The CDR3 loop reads CASSMGGTINEQYF. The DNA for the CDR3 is TGCGCCAGCAGTATGGGCGGGACTATCAATGAGCAGTACTTC.

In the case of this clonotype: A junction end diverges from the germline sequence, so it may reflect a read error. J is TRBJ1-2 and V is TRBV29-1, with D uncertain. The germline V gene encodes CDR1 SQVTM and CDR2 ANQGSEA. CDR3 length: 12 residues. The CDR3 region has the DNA TGCAGCATTGATTTCCGGGCGGCTGGCTACACCTTC. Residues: CSIDFRAAGYTF.

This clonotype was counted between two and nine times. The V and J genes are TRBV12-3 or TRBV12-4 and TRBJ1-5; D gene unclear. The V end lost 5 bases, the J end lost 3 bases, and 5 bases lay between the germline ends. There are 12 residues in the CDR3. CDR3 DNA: TGTGCCAGCAGTGACCTCAATCAGCCCCAGCATTTT. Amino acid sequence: CASSDLNQPQHF.

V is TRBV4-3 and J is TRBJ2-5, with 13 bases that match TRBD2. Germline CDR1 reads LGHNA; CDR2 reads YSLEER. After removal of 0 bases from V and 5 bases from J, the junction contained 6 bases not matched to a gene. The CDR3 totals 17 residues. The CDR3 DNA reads TGCGCCAGCAGCCAAGACCCGGGACTAGCGGGAATGGAGACCCAGTACTTC. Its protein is CASSQDPGLAGMETQYF.

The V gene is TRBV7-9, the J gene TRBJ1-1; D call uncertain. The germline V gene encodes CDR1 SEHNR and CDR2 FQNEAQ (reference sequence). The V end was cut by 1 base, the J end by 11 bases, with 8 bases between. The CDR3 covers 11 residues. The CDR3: CASSLDSGAFF. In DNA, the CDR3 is TGTGCCAGCAGCTTAGATAGTGGGGCTTTCTTT.

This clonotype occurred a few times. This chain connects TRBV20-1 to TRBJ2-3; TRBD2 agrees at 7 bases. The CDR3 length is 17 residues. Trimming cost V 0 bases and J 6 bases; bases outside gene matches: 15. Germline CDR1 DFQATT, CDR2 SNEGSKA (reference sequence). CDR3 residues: CSARDLGGRLAGDTQYF. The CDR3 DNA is TGCAGTGCTAGAGATCTGGGGGGGAGACTCGCAGGTGATACGCAGTATTTT.